This T cell receptor (beta chain) stems from a study of blood T cell repertoires in COVID-19. At the level of the study: Researchers got acute and convalescent COVID-19 samples from the United States, Italy and Spain. Nucleic acid was either cDNA or gDNA, and it came from T cells, B-cell-depleted T cells, or PBMCs.

Per the original data handling: Amplification of reference gene primers provided the estimated nucleated cell counts. Here immunoSEQ multiplex PCR was the method, and the copy in TCRdb shows in-frame clones only, minus some. V, J and clone size derive from that table, while D and trimming were established from the DNA sequence. The repertoire holds under 250,000 clones, with roughly 80% as singletons. Sequenced input: peripheral blood. The receptor was derived from a woman aged 65 to 85 with active or convalescent COVID-19.

This CDR3 is CASSRQGSSSYNEQFF. The CDR3 region has the DNA TGCGCCAGCAGCAGACAGGGGTCTAGCTCCTACAATGAGCAGTTCTTC. This sequence joins TRBV5-1 and TRBJ2-1; 8 positions agree with TRBD1. The germline gives CDR1 SGHRS, CDR2 YFSETQ. V lost 4 bases and J lost 0; bases outside the gene matches: 6. The CDR3 length is 16 residues.